These 5 T cell receptor beta chains originate from one sample sequenced in a study of blood T cell repertoires in COVID-19. Method: immunoSEQ multiplex PCR; TCRdb's copy keeps in-frame clones and lacks some. The sample shows fewer than 300,000 clones, about 73% of them seen only once. Sequenced input: peripheral blood. The receptors shown here come from a woman aged 80 or over with acute or convalescent COVID-19.

The chain joins TRBV18 to TRBJ2-7, with TRBD1 as a possible D gene (6 bases). CDR3 length: 16 residues. Germline V gene sequence: CDR1 KGHSH, CDR2 LQKENI. V dropped 1 base and J dropped 0 bases, with 13 bases sitting between them. The CDR3 DNA follows: TGTGCCAGCTCACCACGGACCGGGACACCCTCCTACGAGCAGTACTTC. It is translated as CASSPRTGTPSYEQYF. Based on the CDR3 plus reference TRBV18 and TRBJ2-7, the full variable domain is NAGVMQNPRHLVRRRGQEARLRCSPMKGHSHVYWYRQLPEEGLKFMVYLQKENIIDESGMPKERFSAEFPKEGPSILRIQQVVRGDSAAYFCASSPRTGTPSYEQYFGPGTRLTVT.

The rearrangement links TRBV6-4 to TRBJ1-4; perhaps TRBD1 as D (6 bases). Trimming cost V 2 bases and J 0 bases, with 31 bases left between them. The CDR3 runs 23 residues. Germline CDR1 is MRHNA and CDR2 is SNTAGT. Here the CDR3 reads CASSDPRFGGPPNQIATNEKLFF. As DNA, the CDR3 is TGTGCCAGCAGTGACCCCCGGTTCGGGGGGCCCCCTAACCAAATCGCAACTAATGAAAAACTGTTTTTT.

The chain is built from TRBV5-4 and TRBJ1-4, with 8 bases lining up with TRBD1. The CDR3 has 16 residues. The germline CDR1 and CDR2 sequences are SGHNT and YYREEE (reference sequence). Trimming at V came to 3 bases and at J to 7 bases, leaving 11 bases not matched to a gene. The CDR3, as DNA: TGTGCCAGCAGCTCTTATTTCCAGGGGGCTGGTGAAAAACTGTTTTTT. This encodes CASSSYFQGAGEKLFF.

The chain links TRBV6-6 to TRBJ2-2; 14 nucleotides match TRBD2. Germline V CDR1 and CDR2: MNHNY, SVGAGI (reference sequence). The CDR3 sequence is 18 residues long. V shed 5 bases, J shed 7 bases, and the junction held 12 bases outside the gene matches. The CDR3 region has the DNA TGTGCCAGCAGTCCCCGACTAGCGGGAGGGCCTTTGGGCGGGGAGCTGTTTTTT. Its translation is CASSPRLAGGPLGGELFF.

Only one count was recorded for this clone. V gene TRBV2 combines with J gene TRBJ1-2, with D possibly matching TRBD1 (5 bases). Germline V CDR1 and CDR2: SNHLY, FYNNEI. The CDR3 extends over 15 amino acids. Trimming left V 5 bases short and J 4 bases short, with 17 bases between. CDR3 in DNA: TGTGCCAGCAGTTTCGACTTACTTAGGGGCTATGGCTACACCTTC. This sequence encodes CASSFDLLRGYGYTF.